This T cell receptor beta chain originates from a study of regulatory T cells in long-lasting Graves disease. Study-wide findings and caveats: Persistent disease preferred TRBV28, TRBJ1-2 and TRBJ2-5; new disease, TRBV20-1 and TRBJ2-1.

The CDR3 contains 15 residues. Relying on iRepertoire HTBI primers and Arm-PCR of CDR3 regions, the team built TCR beta libraries. One entry per CDR3 protein results from TCRdb running MiXCR on the multiplex PCR reads. The sample holds around 460,000 distinct CDR3 sequences; 20% to 25% are singletons and the top ten take 10% to 15%. The time point denotes: persistent/refractory GD, antithyroid drugs over 5 years with positive TRAb. Scientists built the TCR library using RNA that was extracted from PBMCs. It was by American Thyroid Association guidelines that Graves' disease was diagnosed. This clonotype has ten or more counts. Its antigen is not known.

The material was peripheral blood mononuclear cells (PBMCs), obtained when the disease was refractory, from a patient treated with antithyroid drugs. This TCR derives from a female donor with Graves disease. The chain couples TRBV12-3 or TRBV12-4 to TRBJ2-5; TRBD2 agrees at 13 bases. Gene TRBJ2-7 matches the end of the DNA better, so the J call may be wrong. Here the CDR3 DNA reads TGTGCCAGCAGTCGGACTAGCGGGAGATCTGGCGAGCAGTACTTC. This sequence encodes CASSRTSGRSGEQYF.